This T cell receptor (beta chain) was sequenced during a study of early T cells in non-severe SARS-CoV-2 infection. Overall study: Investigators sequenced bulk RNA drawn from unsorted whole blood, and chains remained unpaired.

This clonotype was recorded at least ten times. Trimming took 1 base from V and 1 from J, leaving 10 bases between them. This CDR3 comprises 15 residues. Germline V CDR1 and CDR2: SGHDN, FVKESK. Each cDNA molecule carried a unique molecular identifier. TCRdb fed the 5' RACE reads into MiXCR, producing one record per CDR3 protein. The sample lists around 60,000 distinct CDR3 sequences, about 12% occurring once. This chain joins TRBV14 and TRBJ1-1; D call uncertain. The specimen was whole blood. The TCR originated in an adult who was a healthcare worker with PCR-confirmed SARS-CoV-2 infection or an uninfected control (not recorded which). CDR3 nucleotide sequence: TGTGCCAGCAGCCAAGGACGGACGGGGAACACTGAAGCTTTCTTT. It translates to CASSQGRTGNTEAFF.